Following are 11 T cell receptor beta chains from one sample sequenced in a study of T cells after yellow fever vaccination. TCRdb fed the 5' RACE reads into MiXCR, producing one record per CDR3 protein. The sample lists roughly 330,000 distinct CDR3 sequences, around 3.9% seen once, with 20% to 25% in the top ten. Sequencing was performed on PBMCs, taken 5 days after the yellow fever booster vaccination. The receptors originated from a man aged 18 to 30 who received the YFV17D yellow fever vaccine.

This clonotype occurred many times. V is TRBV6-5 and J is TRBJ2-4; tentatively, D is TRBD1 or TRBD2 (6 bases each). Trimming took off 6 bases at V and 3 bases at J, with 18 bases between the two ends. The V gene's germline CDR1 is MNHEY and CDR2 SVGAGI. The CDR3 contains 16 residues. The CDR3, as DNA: TGTGCCAGCAGGAACCCCTATGGGGGGCGCAAAAACATTCAGTACTTC. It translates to CASRNPYGGRKNIQYF.

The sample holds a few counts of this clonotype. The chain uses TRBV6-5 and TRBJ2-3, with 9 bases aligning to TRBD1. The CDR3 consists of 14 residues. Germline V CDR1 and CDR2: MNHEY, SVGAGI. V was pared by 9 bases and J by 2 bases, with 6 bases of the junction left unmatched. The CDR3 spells CASRGQGVTDTQYF. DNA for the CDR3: TGTGCCAGTCGGGGACAGGGAGTCACAGATACGCAGTATTTT.

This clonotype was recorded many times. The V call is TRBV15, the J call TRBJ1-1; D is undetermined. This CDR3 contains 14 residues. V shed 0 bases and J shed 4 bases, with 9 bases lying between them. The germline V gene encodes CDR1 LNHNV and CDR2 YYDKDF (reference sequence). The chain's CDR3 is CATSREDMTTEAFF. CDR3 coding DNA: TGTGCCACCAGCAGAGAGGATATGACCACTGAAGCTTTCTTT.

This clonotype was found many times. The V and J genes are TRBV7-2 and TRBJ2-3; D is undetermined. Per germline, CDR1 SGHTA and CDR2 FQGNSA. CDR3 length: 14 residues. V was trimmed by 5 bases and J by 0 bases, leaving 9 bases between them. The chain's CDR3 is CASSPDGSTDTQYF. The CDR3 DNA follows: TGTGCCAGCAGCCCTGACGGGAGCACAGATACGCAGTATTTT.

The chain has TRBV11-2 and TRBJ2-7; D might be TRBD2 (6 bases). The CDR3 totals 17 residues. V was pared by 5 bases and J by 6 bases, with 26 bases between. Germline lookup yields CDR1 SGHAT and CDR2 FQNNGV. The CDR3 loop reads CASSPSGLRAVVSEQYV. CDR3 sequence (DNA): TGTGCCAGCAGCCCAAGCGGACTACGCGCCGTTGTAAGCGAGCAGTACGTC.

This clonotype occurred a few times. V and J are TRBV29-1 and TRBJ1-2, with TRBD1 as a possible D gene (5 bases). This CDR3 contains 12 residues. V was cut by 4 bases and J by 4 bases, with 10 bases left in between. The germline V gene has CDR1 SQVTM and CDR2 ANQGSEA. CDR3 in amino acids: CSVGSGGYGYTF. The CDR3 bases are TGCAGCGTTGGGAGTGGGGGCTATGGCTACACCTTC.

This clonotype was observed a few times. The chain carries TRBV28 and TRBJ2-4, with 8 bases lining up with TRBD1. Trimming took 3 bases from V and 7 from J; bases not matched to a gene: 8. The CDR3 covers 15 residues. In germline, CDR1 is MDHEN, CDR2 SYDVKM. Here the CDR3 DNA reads TGTGCCAGCAGTTTTATGGGCAGGGGGCCGAACATTCAGTACTTC. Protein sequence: CASSFMGRGPNIQYF.

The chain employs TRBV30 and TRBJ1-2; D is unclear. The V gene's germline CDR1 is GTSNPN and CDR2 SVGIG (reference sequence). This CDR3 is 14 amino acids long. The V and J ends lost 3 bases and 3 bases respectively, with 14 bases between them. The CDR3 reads CAWSAGVRDYGYTF. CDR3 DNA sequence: TGTGCCTGGAGCGCGGGTGTTAGGGACTATGGCTACACCTTC.

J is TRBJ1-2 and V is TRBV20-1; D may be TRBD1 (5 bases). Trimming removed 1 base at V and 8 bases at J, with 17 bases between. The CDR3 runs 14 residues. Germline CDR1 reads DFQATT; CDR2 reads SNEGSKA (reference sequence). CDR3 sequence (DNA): TGCAGTGCTAGAGCTCCCGATGCAGGGAAGGGCTACACCTTC. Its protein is CSARAPDAGKGYTF.

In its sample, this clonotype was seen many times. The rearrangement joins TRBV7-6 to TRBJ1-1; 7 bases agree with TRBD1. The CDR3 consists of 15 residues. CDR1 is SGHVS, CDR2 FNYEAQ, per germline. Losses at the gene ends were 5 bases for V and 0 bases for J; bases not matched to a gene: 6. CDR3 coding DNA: TGTGCCAGCAGCAGCAGACAGGGCGTGAACACTGAAGCTTTCTTT. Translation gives CASSSRQGVNTEAFF.

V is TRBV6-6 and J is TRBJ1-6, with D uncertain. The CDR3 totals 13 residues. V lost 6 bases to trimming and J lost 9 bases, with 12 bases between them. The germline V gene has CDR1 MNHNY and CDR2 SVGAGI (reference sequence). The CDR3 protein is CASRGRVTSPLHF. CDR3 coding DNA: TGTGCCAGCAGGGGGAGGGTAACTTCACCCCTCCACTTT.